This T cell receptor (beta chain) appears in the sequencing data of a study of cytomegalovirus exposure and HLA in healthy donors (dated by TCRdb to 2016 to 2017). The study in broad terms: In an earlier analysis of roughly 590 of the donors, 250 to 300 Gb of sequence data and roughly 100 million unique TCR beta sequences from 180 million or so T cells were reported. Alongside the repertoire data, information on donor age, sex, ethnicity and CMV serostatus was compiled. Besides the first cohort of 500 to 700 subjects, a separate validation cohort made up of over 100 different subjects was used. Typing coverage varied by locus: roughly 620-640 donors for A, B, C, DRB1 and DQB1; more than 500 for DQA1; about 570 for DPA1; under 490 for DPB1. Every discovery cohort repertoire had been produced on one sequencing platform. On average, over 200,000 unique TCR beta nucleotide sequences were sequenced per donor among 350 to 400 genotyped donors of the cohort, with roughly 18% of those sequences being non-productive. HLA typing covered class I and class II loci at four-digit resolution. To predict cytomegalovirus infection status, the study brought together high-throughput TCR immunosequencing, statistical association of individual TCRs with disease status, and machine learning. The study aimed to test whether cataloging public T cell receptors could reveal signatures of past pathogen exposure. Rather than drawing on any new phenotypic data, the later analysis identified candidate immune exposures from TCR beta sequences and the way those sequences occurred across donors. A later analysis re-examined previously published TCR beta repertoires from just over 650 donors and added high-resolution HLA genotyping to investigate patterns of TCR occurrence. In an earlier analysis of a few hundred of the donors, high-throughput TCR beta sequencing was used to judge whether each TCR beta V gene segment behaved as functional or pseudogenic. A later genetic analysis took genome-wide SNP genotypes for about 65% of the 666 donors and used that subset as a discovery cohort. Roughly 290 gigabases of sequencing data and 91 million or so unique TCR sequences made up an early release that covered nearly 650 HLA-typed donors. About 5 DR-DQ haplotypes were handled as single units for association and clustering, since linkage in the cohort was strong. Using immunosequencing, the study profiled T cell repertoires from some 670 subjects and related those repertoires to cytomegalovirus serostatus. The genetic ancestry cluster associated with self-reported Caucasian donors included roughly four fifths of the roughly 400 genotyped donors.

The cohort was made up of approximately 700 healthy bone marrow donors. At the time of sampling, every cohort member was nominally healthy, though immune exposures that went unrecorded were likely present. The donor was CMV seronegative and belonged to the group of around 350 seronegative cohort members. Every donor gave a peripheral blood sample, and the peripheral blood mononuclear cells from that sample were used for TCR beta sequencing. Genomic DNA extraction from the blood cell samples was performed with the Qiagen DNeasy Blood Extraction Kit. Comments on this clone: The specificity of this receptor is unknown. The sample holds no much larger clone one base away, and base qualities are not on file.

What the authors observed across the whole study: A later analysis reported that several top co-occurrence clusters appeared linked to parvovirus B19, influenza, CMV and Epstein-Barr virus. A later genetic analysis reported fewer N-insertions in productive TCRs among donors in an Asian-associated ancestry cluster than the roughly 670-donor mean. A group of highly shared sequence variants was considered likely to be a technical artifact of the sequencing pipeline. Correlated functional status among segregating V segments might reflect linkage disequilibrium, but an unknown experimental factor could not be ruled out. The study gave a list of 150 to 200 TCR beta chains associated with cytomegalovirus. In an earlier analysis of 587 of the donors, most TCR beta V segments appeared in productive rearrangements about 87% or about 30% of the time, broadly matching IMGT annotations. The authors suggested that the approach could potentially be extended to other disease states and immunological phenotypes. In vitro tests confirmed that a few of the cytomegalovirus-associated TCR beta chains recognize cytomegalovirus antigens. In both the original and validation cohorts, the classifier was reported to diagnose cytomegalovirus status with high specificity and sensitivity. A later analysis found that most CMV-associated TCR beta chains appeared HLA-restricted, with HLA associations seemingly driven largely by CMV exposure. A further reported finding was that TCR beta sequences accurately predicted the HLA-A and HLA-B alleles for most subjects in the first cohort. Because some donors lacked HLA typing at each locus, the association tests relied only on the typed subset. This cohort had only TCR beta chains sequenced, and the lack of alpha or paired-chain data limited which features could be detected. When HLA alleles, especially DR and DQ, strongly co-occurred, TCR associations were difficult to assign to individual alleles. While some public TCRs were present in many individuals, most TCR sequences turned up only very rarely across donors. In a later analysis, HLA-associated TCR beta chains showed more clonal expansion and lower generation probabilities than non-associated chains that were equally common. V-gene and J-gene trimming of TCR beta chains was associated with a missense DCLRE1C variant in a later genetic analysis, and the association was replicated in an independent cohort. In a later analysis, 15,000 to 20,000 TCR beta sequences were associated with specific HLA alleles at a false discovery rate of 0.05. Immune exposure information for the cohort was limited to CMV serostatus. In a later analysis, TCR association rates were found to vary across HLA loci, with the most associated TCRs seen for DRB1 alleles and the fewest for HLA-C alleles. Sequencing depth was assumed to be roughly uniform across donors in the presence/absence analyses, though that assumption may not hold. Because counts were too low, some 17 rarely observed V segments, including chromosome 9 orphons, were excluded from the earlier analysis of 500 to 700 of the donors.

Library creation used the immunoSEQ multiplex PCR assay. The multiplex PCR relied on a mix of 60 forward primers for TCR Vbeta segments and 13 reverse primers for TCR Jbeta segments. A multiplex PCR assay on genomic DNA amplified the CDR3 region of rearranged TCR beta genes. The amplified TCR beta libraries were sequenced on the Illumina HiSeq System as 87-base-pair reads. The published analysis was carried out like this. Across the 500 to 750 repertoires, a later analysis counted some 80 million unique TCR beta chains, 9.5 million to 12 million of which were shared by at least two donors. Raw reads were error-corrected and collapsed into unique sequences with a nearest-neighbor algorithm that merged closely related sequences to remove PCR and sequencing errors. Alignment of CDR3 sequences to IMGT reference sequences was used to assign V, D and J gene segments. For a sequence to be retained, at least a six-nucleotide match to both a V gene segment and a J gene segment was required. A rearrangement counted as productive if the CDR3 had no stop codons and remained in frame with V and J, and every other rearrangement counted as non-productive. CDR3 was defined by IMGT convention, running from the second conserved V-encoded cysteine to the conserved J-encoded phenylalanine. In an earlier analysis of approximately 590 of the donors, sequences lacking an unambiguous match to a single V gene segment were excluded. In an earlier analysis of 587 of the donors, a V segment was called functional when productive rearrangements were above 56.7%, and segregating when the standard deviation between donors exceeded 5%. A statistical classification framework was built to diagnose cytomegalovirus status from the catalog of TCR beta chain sequences. In a later analysis, V and J genes were assigned by comparing TCR nucleotide sequences against IMGT/GENE-DB human TR gene sequences. Using the TCRdist pipeline, a later analysis assigned CDR3 sequences along with most-parsimonious VDJ recombination scenarios. In a later analysis, each TCR beta chain was defined by its CDR3 amino acid sequence together with its V-gene family, and reads lacking a unique V-gene family were excluded. In a later analysis, 500 to 650 highly shared, low-generation-probability nucleotide sequences were removed to address suspected cross-contamination and a sequencing artifact. A later analysis calculated a clonal expansion index for each public chain from normalized within-repertoire ranks of inferred template counts. Generation probabilities in a later analysis came from a VDJ recombination model fitted to out-of-frame rearrangements, and those results were checked against IGoR. In a later analysis, TCR-TCR, TCR-HLA and TCR-CMV co-occurrence was scored with hypergeometric tests, and a repertoire-size bias correction was applied to TCR pairs. A later analysis estimated false discovery rates by permuting HLA or CMV assignments 20 times. In a later analysis, co-occurring TCRs were grouped using DBSCAN, with TCRdist sequence similarity added in when clustering inside HLA-allele-positive subsets. Co-occurrence clustering excluded repertoires with fewer than 30,000 or more than 120,000 public chains, plus five with anomalous nucleotide sharing. TCRdb carries this immuneACCESS record with in-frame sequences only. Its versions omit some clonotypes, under half of them owing to an unresolved V gene in the studies checked, with the rest unexplained. V and J calls plus clone size are reproduced from that table; the DNA served to infer D and trimming. Within this sample are about 130,000 clones, with approximately 80% of them counted one time only. The ten largest clones add up to more than 2.5% of the sample.

The sample consisted of PBMCs. This receptor was obtained from a male donor in good health and CMV-seronegative.

The DNA sequence follows: TGTGCCAGCACCCCAAGACTGCCTGAAGCTTTCTTT. The resulting protein is CASTPRLPEAFF. This receptor chain uses TRBV6-1 and TRBJ1-1; there is no confident call for the D gene. Spanning cysteine to phenylalanine, the CDR3 consists of 12 amino acids. The entry retains the CDR3 DNA only, 36 bases that are in frame from base 1. V loses 7 bases, J loses 6 bases, and the germline ends lie 12 bases apart. From the germline V gene, CDR1 is MNHNS and CDR2 is SASEGT.